This TCR beta chain is drawn from a study of tumour-infiltrating T cells in Burkitt lymphoma (dated by TCRdb to 2018 to 2021). Regarding the research as a whole: TCR repertoire data were correlated with clinical outcome; productive clonality predicted overall and progression-free survival, independent of established prognosticators including age at diagnosis.

Library generation was performed with the immunoSEQ multiplex PCR assay. This immuneACCESS table, as held by TCRdb, lists in-frame sequences with V and J called but not all clones. Of the missing ones, under half trace to an unresolved V gene in checked studies; the others have no known cause. This sample is represented by roughly 15,000 clones; less than 90% of them were singletons. Approximately 1.5% of the sample is held by the ten biggest clonotypes. Turning to this clone: It lacks a known antigen. Base qualities are not provided; no much larger clone lies one nucleotide away.

This receptor was taken from a human donor with diffuse large B-cell lymphoma. Material: tumor tissue.

DNA sequence: TGTGCCAGCAGCCTGACACCGTCATTGGGTGACGAGCAGTACTTC. This sequence encodes CASSLTPSLGDEQYF. The chain employs TRBV7-2 and TRBJ2-7, with the D gene call left open. The germline ends are 19 bases apart after V is trimmed by 5 bases and J by 5 bases. From the cysteine through the phenylalanine, the CDR3 covers 15 amino acids. Only the CDR3 region is kept as DNA, spanning 45 bases read in frame from base 1. CDR1 and CDR2 are drawn from the germline V gene: SGHTA, FQGNSA.